The 13 T cell receptor delta chains listed next were all sequenced from one sample in a study of gamma-delta T cells after stem cell transplantation. TCRdb made new clone calls on the RT-PCR reads using CATT. The sample shows several thousand delta-chain clones, 16% of them seen only once. The material sequenced was gamma-delta T cells. These receptors were taken from a human donor. It is not recorded whose cells these are; they may come from a transplant donor.

The table lists this clone with a count of one. A single base is all that separates this from a far larger clone, so a read error is likely. Other nucleotide sequences in the sample specify the same CDR3. J is TRDJ1 and V is TRDV2; unclear D gene. Germline V lookup: CDR1 GEAIGNYY, CDR2 EKD. CDR3 length equals 20 residues. V lost 1 base, J lost 0 bases, and 26 bases lay in between. CDR3 DNA: TGTGCCTGTGACACGATAACAGTCGCCGACCGAGGGAATAACACCGATAAACTCATCTTT. It codes for CACDTITVADRGNNTDKLIF.

This clone is categorized as medium-sized (0.01 to 0.1%). The chain combines TRDV2 with TRDJ1; a possible D gene is TRDD3 (6 bases). The CDR3 totals 17 residues. Looked up from germline, CDR1 is GEAIGNYY and CDR2 is EKD. Trimming left V 4 bases short and J 0 bases short, with 20 bases between. The CDR3 reads CACEKLGTNRYTDKLIF. In DNA, the CDR3 is TGTGCCTGTGAGAAACTGGGAACAAACAGGTACACCGATAAACTCATCTTT.

This chain joins TRDV2 and TRDJ1, with 10 bases matching TRDD3. Unmatched junction bases numbered 12, after V lost 0 bases and J lost 0 bases. The CDR3 runs to 19 residues. Germline CDR1 reads GEAIGNYY; CDR2 reads EKD. CDR3 in DNA: TGTGCCTGTGACACCGTACTGGGGGATCAGAAACTGTACACCGATAAACTCATCTTT. Protein sequence: CACDTVLGDQKLYTDKLIF.

This clone was detected only a few times. The likely explanation is a read error, given a far larger clone one base away. Other DNA sequences in the same sample also yield this CDR3. The chain employs TRDV2 and TRDJ1, with 8 bases aligning to TRDD3. Germline assignment: CDR1 GEAIGNYY and CDR2 EKD. Losses at the gene ends were 3 bases for V and 0 bases for J; bases not matched to a gene: 8. This CDR3 comprises 16 residues. CDR3 coding DNA: TGTGCCTGTGACCCCCTGGGGGACCAGTACACCGATAAACTCATCTTT. Its translation is CACDPLGDQYTDKLIF.

Only a few counts were recorded for this clone. A much larger clone differs by one base, so this may be a read error. Additional DNA sequences in this sample encode the identical CDR3. V is TRDV2 and J is TRDJ1; tentatively, D is TRDD3 (5 bases). V was shortened by 4 bases and J by 3 bases, with 14 bases between the two germline ends. The length of the CDR3 is 14 residues. Germline V gene sequence: CDR1 GEAIGNYY, CDR2 EKD. Here the CDR3 DNA reads TGTGCCTGTGATACCCTGCGGGGGCCCGATAAACTCATCTTT. Residues: CACDTLRGPDKLIF.

This clone was seen a handful of times. Given a much more abundant clone one base away, this may be a read error. This chain links TRDV2 with TRDJ1; tentative D call: TRDD3 (6 bases). This CDR3 has 20 amino acids. Per germline, CDR1 GEAIGNYY and CDR2 EKD. CDR3 DNA: TGTGCCTGTGACACCGTACTGGGCTCGGTTCAATCCCGTAACACCGATACACTCATCTTT. Amino acid sequence: CACDTVLGSVQSRNTDTLIF.

This chain connects TRDV2 to TRDJ3; TRDD3 agrees at 12 bases. In germline, CDR1 is GEAIGNYY, CDR2 EKD. Trimming removed 3 bases from V and 0 bases from J; junction bases left unmatched: 2. The CDR3 consists of 18 residues. CDR3 loop: CACDLLGDTSWDTRQMFF. Here the CDR3 DNA reads TGTGCCTGTGACTTACTGGGGGATACCTCCTGGGACACCCGACAGATGTTTTTC.

This clone was seen a handful of times. V and J are TRDV2 and TRDJ1; TRDD3 matches at 10 bases. There are 18 residues in the CDR3. V dropped 0 bases and J dropped 2; count of bases not matched to a gene: 11. Germline V CDR1 and CDR2: GEAIGNYY, EKD. The CDR3 protein is CACDTLEGDTGRTDKLIF. The CDR3 DNA follows: TGTGCCTGTGACACCCTTGAGGGGGATACGGGGAGGACCGATAAACTCATCTTT.

This clone turned up a few times. A read error likely explains why the TCRdb protein, taken from a much larger clone, differs from this DNA's translation at residue 13; the protein shown is translated from the DNA. The V call is TRDV2, the J call TRDJ1, with 10 bases aligning to TRDD3. The CDR3 is 19 amino acids. Trimming at V came to 0 bases and at J to 1 base, leaving 13 bases not matched to a gene. Per the germline V gene, CDR1 is GEAIGNYY and CDR2 is EKD. The CDR3 DNA sequence: TGTGCCTGTGACACCGTTCGTACTGGGGGATCTAGGTGCACCGATAAACTCATCTTT. Translation: CACDTVRTGGSRCTDKLIF.

This clone was seen more than once but under ten times. The V gene is TRDV2, the J gene TRDJ3; D might be TRDD3 (5 bases). The V gene lost 3 bases and the J gene lost 19 bases, with 27 bases spanning the gap. Germline loops: CDR1 GEAIGNYY, CDR2 EKD. There are 16 residues in the CDR3. The CDR3 nucleotides are TGTGCCTGTGACGCCCAGGACTCCTGGGACACCCTCCATATGTTTTTC. Amino acid sequence: CACDAQDSWDTLHMFF.

By sample share, this clone is medium-sized. The V gene is TRDV2, the J gene TRDJ1; 12 bases line up with TRDD3. This CDR3 region has 17 residues. Per the germline V gene, CDR1 is GEAIGNYY and CDR2 is EKD. V was clipped by 3 bases and J by 0 bases; unmatched bases: 7. CDR3: CACDPLGDTQYTDKLIF. The CDR3 nucleotides are TGTGCCTGTGACCCACTGGGGGATACACAGTACACCGATAAACTCATCTTT.

This clone has more than one count but fewer than ten. The chain recombines TRDV2 with TRDJ1; no clear D gene. There are 15 residues in the CDR3. Germline V gene sequence: CDR1 GEAIGNYY, CDR2 EKD. The V end was cut by 3 bases, the J end by 1 base, with 14 bases between. The CDR3 DNA is TGTGCCTGTGACCCTGTCCTCGTAGGCACCGATAAACTCATCTTT. Translating gives CACDPVLVGTDKLIF.

This clone has just a few counts. This sequence joins TRDV2 and TRDJ1; D not resolved. CDR1 is GEAIGNYY and CDR2 is EKD in the germline V gene. V was clipped by 0 bases and J by 0 bases, with 16 bases between them. This CDR3 is 17 amino acids long. The CDR3 DNA reads TGTGCCTGTGACACCGTATCGGCGGGACCGTACACCGATAAACTCATCTTT. Residues: CACDTVSAGPYTDKLIF.